This T cell receptor beta chain is drawn from a study of cytomegalovirus exposure and HLA in healthy donors. Study overall: Membership in the Caucasian-associated ancestry cluster was found for around 81% of approximately 400 genotyped donors.

PCR primers comprised 60 Vbeta and 13 Jbeta primers. TCRdb's copy holds only in-frame clones and misses some; the assay was immunoSEQ multiplex PCR. Here the sample spans about 85,000 clones, around four fifths being singletons. Overall study results and limits: Indistinguishability led to the exclusion of some V segments, TRBV6-2 and TRBV6-3 included. TCR beta V- and J-gene trimming was later associated with a missense DCLRE1C variant. Available immune exposure information covered CMV serostatus only.

V lost 0 bases and J lost 3, with 12 bases in between. This CDR3 is built from 15 residues. Per the germline V gene, CDR1 is LNHDA and CDR2 is SQIVND (reference sequence). This clone appeared once. Antigen unknown. The chain couples TRBV19 to TRBJ2-7; possible D gene TRBD1, 6 bases. The receptor comes from a boy younger than 18 in good health and CMV-seronegative. Input material: PBMCs. The CDR3 bases are TGTGCCAGTAGTATAGATACAGGGAATCGCTACGAGCAGTACTTC. It yields the protein CASSIDTGNRYEQYF.